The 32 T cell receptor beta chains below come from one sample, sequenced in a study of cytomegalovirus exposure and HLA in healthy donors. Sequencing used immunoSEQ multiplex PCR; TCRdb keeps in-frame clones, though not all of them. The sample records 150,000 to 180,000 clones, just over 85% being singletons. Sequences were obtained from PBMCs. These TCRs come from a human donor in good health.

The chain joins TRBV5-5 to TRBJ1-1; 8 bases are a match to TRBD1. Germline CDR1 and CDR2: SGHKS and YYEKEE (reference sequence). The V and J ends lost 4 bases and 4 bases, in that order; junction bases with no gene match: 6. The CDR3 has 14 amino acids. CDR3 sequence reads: CASSLPGQGTEAFF. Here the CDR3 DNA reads TGTGCCAGCAGCCTCCCCGGACAGGGCACTGAAGCTTTCTTT.

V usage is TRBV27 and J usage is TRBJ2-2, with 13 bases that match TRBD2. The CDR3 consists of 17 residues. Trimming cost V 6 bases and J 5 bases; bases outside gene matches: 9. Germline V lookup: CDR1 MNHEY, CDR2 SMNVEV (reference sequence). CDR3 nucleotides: TGTGCCAGCAGGTCACTAGCGGGAGGGCCGGGAACCGGGGAGCTGTTTTTT. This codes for CASRSLAGGPGTGELFF.

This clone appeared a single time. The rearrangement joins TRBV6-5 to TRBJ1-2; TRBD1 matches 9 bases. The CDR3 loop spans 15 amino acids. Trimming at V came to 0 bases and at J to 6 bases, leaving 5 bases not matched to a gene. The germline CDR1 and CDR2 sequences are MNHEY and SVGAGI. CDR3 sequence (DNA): TGTGCCAGCAGTTACTCGAACAGGGGGCTTGATGGCTACACCTTC. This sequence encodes CASSYSNRGLDGYTF.

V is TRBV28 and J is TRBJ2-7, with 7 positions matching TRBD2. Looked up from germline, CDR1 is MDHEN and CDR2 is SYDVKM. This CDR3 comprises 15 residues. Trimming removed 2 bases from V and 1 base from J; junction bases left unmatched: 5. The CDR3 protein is CASSLGGSNSYEQYF. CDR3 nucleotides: TGTGCCAGCAGTTTAGGCGGGAGTAATTCCTACGAGCAGTACTTC. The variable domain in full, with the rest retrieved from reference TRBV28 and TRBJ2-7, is DVKVTQSSRYLVKRTGEKVFLECVQDMDHENMFWYRQDPGLGLRLIYFSYDVKMKEKGDIPEGYSVSREKKERFSLILESASTNQTSMYLCASSLGGSNSYEQYFGPGTRLTVT.

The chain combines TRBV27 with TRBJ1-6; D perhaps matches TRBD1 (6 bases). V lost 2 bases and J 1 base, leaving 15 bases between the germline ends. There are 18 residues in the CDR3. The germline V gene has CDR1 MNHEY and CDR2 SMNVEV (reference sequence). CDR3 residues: CASSLRHEGGSYNSPLHF. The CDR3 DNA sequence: TGTGCCAGCAGTTTACGCCACGAAGGGGGATCCTATAATTCACCCCTCCACTTT.

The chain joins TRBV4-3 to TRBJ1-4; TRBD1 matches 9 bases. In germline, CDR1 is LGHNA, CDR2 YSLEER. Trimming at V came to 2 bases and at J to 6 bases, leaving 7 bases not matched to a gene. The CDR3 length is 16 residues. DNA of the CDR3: TGCGCCAGCAGCCAAAGACACAGGGGGCCGGATGAAAAACTGTTTTTT. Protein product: CASSQRHRGPDEKLFF.

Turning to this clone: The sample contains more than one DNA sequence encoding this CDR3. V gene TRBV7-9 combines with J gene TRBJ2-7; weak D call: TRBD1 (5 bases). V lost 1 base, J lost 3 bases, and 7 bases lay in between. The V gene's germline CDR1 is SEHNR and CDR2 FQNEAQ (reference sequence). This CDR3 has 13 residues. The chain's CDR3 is CASSLGRGYEQYF. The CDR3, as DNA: TGTGCCAGCAGCTTAGGAAGGGGCTACGAGCAGTACTTC. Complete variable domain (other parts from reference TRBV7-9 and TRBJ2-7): DTGVSQNPRHKITKRGQNVTFRCDPISEHNRLYWYRQTLGQGPEFLTYFQNEAQLEKSRLLSDRFSAERPKGSFSTLEIQRTEQGDSAMYLCASSLGRGYEQYFGPGTRLTVT.

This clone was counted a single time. CDR3 in amino acids: CASRRTGRGYTF. For the CDR3, the DNA is TGTGCCAGCCGACGGACAGGGCGTGGCTACACCTTC. J is TRBJ1-2 and V is TRBV27; 8 nucleotides agree with TRBD1. Germline CDR1 MNHEY, CDR2 SMNVEV (reference sequence). Trimming removed 8 bases from V and 7 bases from J; junction bases left unmatched: 6. This CDR3 is built from 12 residues.

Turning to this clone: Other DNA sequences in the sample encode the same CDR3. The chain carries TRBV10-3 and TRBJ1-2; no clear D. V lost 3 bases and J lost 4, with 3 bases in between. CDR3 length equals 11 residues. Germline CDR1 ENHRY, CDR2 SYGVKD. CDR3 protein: CAISDSYGYTF. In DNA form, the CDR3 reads TGTGCCATCAGTGACTCCTATGGCTACACCTTC.

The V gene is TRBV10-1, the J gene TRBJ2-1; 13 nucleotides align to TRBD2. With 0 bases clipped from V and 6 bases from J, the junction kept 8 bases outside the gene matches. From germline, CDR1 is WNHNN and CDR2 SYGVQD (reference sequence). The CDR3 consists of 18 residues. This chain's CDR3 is CASSESSTSGGFGNEQFF. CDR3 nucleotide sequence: TGCGCCAGCAGTGAGTCGTCGACTAGCGGGGGGTTTGGCAATGAGCAGTTCTTC.

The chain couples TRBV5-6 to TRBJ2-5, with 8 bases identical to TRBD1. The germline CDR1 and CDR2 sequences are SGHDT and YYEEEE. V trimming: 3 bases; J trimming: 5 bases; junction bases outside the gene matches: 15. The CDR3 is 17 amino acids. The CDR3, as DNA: TGTGCCAGCAGCTCGTTCCCGGGACAGGCTGCAGGCGAGACCCAGTACTTC. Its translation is CASSSFPGQAAGETQYF.

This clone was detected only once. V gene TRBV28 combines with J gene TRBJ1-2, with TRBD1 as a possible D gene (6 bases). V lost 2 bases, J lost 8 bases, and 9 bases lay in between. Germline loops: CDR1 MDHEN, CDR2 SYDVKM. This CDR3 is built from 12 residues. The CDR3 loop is CASSLTGSGYTF. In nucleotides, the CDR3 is TGTGCCAGCAGTTTAACAGGGTCCGGCTACACCTTC.

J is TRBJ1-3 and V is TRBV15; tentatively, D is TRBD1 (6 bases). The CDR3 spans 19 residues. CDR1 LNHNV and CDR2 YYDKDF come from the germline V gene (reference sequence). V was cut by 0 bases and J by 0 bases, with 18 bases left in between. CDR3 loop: CATSRDYETSQGSGNTIYF. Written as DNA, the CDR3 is TGTGCCACCAGCAGAGATTACGAAACGTCACAGGGCTCTGGAAACACCATATATTTT.

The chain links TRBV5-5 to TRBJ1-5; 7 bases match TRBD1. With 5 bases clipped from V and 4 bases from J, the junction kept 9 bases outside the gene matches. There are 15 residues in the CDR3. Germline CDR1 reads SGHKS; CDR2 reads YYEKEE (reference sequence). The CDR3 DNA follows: TGTGCCAGCAGTTGGAGGGGGCCAGGGAATCAGCCCCAGCATTTT. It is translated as CASSWRGPGNQPQHF.

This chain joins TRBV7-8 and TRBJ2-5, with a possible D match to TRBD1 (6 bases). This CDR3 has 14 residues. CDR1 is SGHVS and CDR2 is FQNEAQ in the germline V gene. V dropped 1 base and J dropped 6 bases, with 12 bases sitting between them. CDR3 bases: TGTGCCAGCAGCTTAGTACAGGGATTCCAGACCCAGTACTTC. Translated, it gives CASSLVQGFQTQYF. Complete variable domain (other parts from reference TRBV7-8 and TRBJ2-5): GAGVSQSPRYKVAKRGQDVALRCDPISGHVSLFWYQQALGQGPEFLTYFQNEAQLDKSGLPSDRFFAERPEGSVSTLKIQRTQQEDSAVYLCASSLVQGFQTQYFGPGTRLLVL.

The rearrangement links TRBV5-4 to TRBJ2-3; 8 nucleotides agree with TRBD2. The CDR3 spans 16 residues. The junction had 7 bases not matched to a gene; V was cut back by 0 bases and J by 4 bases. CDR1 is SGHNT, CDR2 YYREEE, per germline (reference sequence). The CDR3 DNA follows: TGTGCCAGCAGCTTGGCTCCTAGCGGGTACTCAGATACGCAGTATTTT. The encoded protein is CASSLAPSGYSDTQYF.

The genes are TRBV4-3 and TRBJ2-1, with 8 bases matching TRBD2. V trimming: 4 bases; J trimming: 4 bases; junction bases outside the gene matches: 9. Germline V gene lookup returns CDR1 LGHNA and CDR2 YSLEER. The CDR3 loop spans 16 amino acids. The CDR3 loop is CASSRVSSGGYNEQFF. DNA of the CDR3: TGCGCCAGCAGCCGGGTCTCGAGCGGGGGTTACAATGAGCAGTTCTTC.

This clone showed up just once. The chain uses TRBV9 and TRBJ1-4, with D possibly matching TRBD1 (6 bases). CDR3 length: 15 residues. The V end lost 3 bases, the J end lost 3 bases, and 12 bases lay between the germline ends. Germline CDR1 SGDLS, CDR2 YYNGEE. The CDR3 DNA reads TGTGCCAGCAGCGAGCTGGGGGCATCTAATGAAAAACTGTTTTTT. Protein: CASSELGASNEKLFF.

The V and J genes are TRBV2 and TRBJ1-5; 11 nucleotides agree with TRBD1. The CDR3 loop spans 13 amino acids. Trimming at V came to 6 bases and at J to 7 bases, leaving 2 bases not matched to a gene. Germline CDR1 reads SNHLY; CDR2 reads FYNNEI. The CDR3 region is CASSRTGGQPQHF. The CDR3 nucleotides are TGTGCCAGCAGCAGGACAGGGGGCCAGCCCCAGCATTTT.

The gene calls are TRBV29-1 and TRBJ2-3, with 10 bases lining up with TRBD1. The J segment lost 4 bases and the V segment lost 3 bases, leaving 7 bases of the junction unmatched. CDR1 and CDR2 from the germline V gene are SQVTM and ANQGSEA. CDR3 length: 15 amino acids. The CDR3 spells CSVEGRQGAADTQYF. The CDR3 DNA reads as TGCAGCGTTGAGGGCCGACAGGGGGCCGCAGATACGCAGTATTTT.

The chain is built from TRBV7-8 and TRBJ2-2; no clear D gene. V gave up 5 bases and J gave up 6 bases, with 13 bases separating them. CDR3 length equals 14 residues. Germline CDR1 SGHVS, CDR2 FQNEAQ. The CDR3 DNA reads TGTGCCAGCAGCCTAACAGACCCTTCCGGGGAGCTGTTTTTT. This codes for CASSLTDPSGELFF.

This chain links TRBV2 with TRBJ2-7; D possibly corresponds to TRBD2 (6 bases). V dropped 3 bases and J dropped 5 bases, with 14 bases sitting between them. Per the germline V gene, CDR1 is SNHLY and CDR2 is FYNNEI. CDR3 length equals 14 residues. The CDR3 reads CASSDYLGTDEQYF. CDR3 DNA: TGTGCCAGCAGTGATTATCTAGGGACTGACGAGCAGTACTTC.

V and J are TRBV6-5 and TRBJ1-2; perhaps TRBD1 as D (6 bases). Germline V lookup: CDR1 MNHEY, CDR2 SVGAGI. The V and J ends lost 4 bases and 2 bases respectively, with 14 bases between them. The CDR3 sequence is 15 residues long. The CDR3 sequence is CASSSRQDWNYGYTF. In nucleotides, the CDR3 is TGTGCCAGCAGTTCCCGACAGGATTGGAACTATGGCTACACCTTC.

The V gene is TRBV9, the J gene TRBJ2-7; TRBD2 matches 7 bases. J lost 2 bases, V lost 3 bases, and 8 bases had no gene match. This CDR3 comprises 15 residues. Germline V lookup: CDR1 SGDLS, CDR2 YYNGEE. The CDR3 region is CASSGGGARTYEQYF. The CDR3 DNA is TGTGCCAGCAGCGGGGGGGGAGCTCGCACCTACGAGCAGTACTTC.

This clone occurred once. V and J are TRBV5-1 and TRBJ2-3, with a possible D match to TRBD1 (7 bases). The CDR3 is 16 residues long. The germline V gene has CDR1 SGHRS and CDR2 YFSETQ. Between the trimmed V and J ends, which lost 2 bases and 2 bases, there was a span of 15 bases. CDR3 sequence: CASSFRTGGDTDTQYF. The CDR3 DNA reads TGCGCCAGCAGCTTCAGGACAGGCGGGGACACAGATACGCAGTATTTT.

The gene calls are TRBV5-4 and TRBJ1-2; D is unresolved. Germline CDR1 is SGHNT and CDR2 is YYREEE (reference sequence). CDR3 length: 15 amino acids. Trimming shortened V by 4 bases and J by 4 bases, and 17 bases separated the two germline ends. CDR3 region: CASSTERVAIYGYTF. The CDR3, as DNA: TGTGCCAGCAGCACCGAGAGGGTCGCGATCTATGGCTACACCTTC.

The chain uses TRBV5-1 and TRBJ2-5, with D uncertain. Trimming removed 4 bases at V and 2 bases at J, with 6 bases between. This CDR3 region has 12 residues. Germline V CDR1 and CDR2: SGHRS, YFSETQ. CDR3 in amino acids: CASSLIQETQYF. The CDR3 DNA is TGCGCCAGCAGCCTAATACAAGAGACCCAGTACTTC.

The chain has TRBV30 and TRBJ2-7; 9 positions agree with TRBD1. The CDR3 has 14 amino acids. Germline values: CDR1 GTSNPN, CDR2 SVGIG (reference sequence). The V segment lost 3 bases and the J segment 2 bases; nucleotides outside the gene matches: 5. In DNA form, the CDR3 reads TGTGCCTGGAGCGGACAGGGGACTACCTACGAGCAGTACTTC. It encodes CAWSGQGTTYEQYF.

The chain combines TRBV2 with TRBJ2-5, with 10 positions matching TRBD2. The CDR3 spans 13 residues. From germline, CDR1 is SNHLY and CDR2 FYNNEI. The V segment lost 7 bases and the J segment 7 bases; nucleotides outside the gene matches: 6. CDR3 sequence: CASKRGGPGTQYF. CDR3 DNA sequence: TGTGCCAGCAAGCGGGGGGGCCCCGGGACCCAGTACTTC.

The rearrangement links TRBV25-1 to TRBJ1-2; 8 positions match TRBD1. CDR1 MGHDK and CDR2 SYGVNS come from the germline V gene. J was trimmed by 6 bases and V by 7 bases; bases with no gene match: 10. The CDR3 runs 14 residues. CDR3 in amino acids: CASTSPDRDDGYTF. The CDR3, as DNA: TGTGCCAGCACCTCCCCGGACAGGGACGATGGCTACACCTTC.

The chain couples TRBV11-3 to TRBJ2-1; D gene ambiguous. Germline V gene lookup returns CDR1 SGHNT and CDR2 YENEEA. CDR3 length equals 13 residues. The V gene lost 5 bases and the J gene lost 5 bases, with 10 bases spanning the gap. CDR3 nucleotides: TGTGCCAGCAGCACAGTGTATCACAATGAGCAGTTCTTC. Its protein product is CASSTVYHNEQFF.

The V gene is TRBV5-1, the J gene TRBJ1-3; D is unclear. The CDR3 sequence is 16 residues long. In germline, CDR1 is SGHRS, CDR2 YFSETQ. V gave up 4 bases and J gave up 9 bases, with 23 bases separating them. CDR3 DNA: TGCGCCAGCAGCCCGGACGGGGTAGGGCATCCGGGCACCATATATTTT. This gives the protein CASSPDGVGHPGTIYF.